The 29 T cell receptor beta chains below were found in one sample sequenced in a study of identical twins. MiXCR, run by TCRdb on the 5' RACE reads, gives a single entry per CDR3 protein. The table has 500,000 or so distinct CDR3 sequences, 14% seen once; the top ten hold around 0.48%. These same records also appear under a second study, on yellow fever vaccine responses in identical twins.

Sequencing was done on a sample of CD4+ T cells sorted from blood. The receptors were gathered from a young woman in good health.

This clonotype was seen repeatedly, ten times or more. The V gene is TRBV5-1, the J gene TRBJ1-5; D is uncertain. The CDR3 loop spans 13 amino acids. Deletions cut 0 bases from V and 3 bases from J, with 4 bases between. The germline V gene has CDR1 SGHRS and CDR2 YFSETQ. CDR3 coding DNA: TGCGCCAGCAGCTTGGGGGACAATCAGCCCCAGCATTTT. Amino acids: CASSLGDNQPQHF.

The chain recombines TRBV27 with TRBJ2-6; D is unclear. The CDR3 spans 17 residues. Germline V CDR1 and CDR2: MNHEY, SMNVEV (reference sequence). V lost 10 bases and J lost 0, with 19 bases in between. CDR3 protein: CATLVQYRSSGANVLTF. For the CDR3, the DNA is TGTGCCACCCTGGTTCAGTACCGCAGCTCTGGGGCCAACGTCCTGACTTTC.

This clonotype was recorded a few times. This chain joins TRBV29-1 and TRBJ1-1; TRBD1 aligns across 7 bases. V gave up 6 bases and J gave up 7 bases; unmatched junction bases: 8. CDR3 length equals 12 residues. Per germline, CDR1 SQVTM and CDR2 ANQGSEA. CDR3 loop: CSVVPGQYEAFF. DNA of the CDR3: TGCAGCGTCGTCCCGGGACAGTATGAAGCTTTCTTT.

This clonotype was recorded at least ten times. The chain carries TRBV28 and TRBJ2-5; TRBD2 matches at 9 bases. The J segment lost 4 bases and the V segment lost 6 bases, leaving 6 bases of the junction unmatched. CDR1 MDHEN and CDR2 SYDVKM come from the germline V gene. CDR3 length equals 14 residues. The CDR3 region has the DNA TGTGCCAGCAGCCTAGCGGGACCGGGAGAGACCCAGTACTTC. Its protein is CASSLAGPGETQYF.

The rearrangement uses TRBV6-7 and TRBJ2-2, with TRBD2 matching over 8 bases. TRBV6-7 is an open reading frame, and its role is uncertain. The V segment lost 7 bases and the J segment 1 base; nucleotides outside the gene matches: 14. The length of the CDR3 is 18 residues. CDR3 sequence reads: CASTQRLPGGKNTGELFF. The CDR3 DNA is TGTGCCAGCACCCAGAGGTTACCGGGGGGGAAGAACACCGGGGAGCTGTTTTTT.

This chain joins TRBV3-1 and TRBJ2-1, with TRBD2 identical over 9 bases. The CDR3 is 17 residues long. Trimming removed 3 bases from V and 8 bases from J; junction bases left unmatched: 14. CDR1 is LGHDT, CDR2 YNNKEL, per germline (reference sequence). The CDR3 nucleotides are TGTGCCAGCAGCCAGTCCGGTCGGCGGGGGGGCCGGGATGAGCAGTTCTTC. As protein: CASSQSGRRGGRDEQFF.

The chain couples TRBV7-9 to TRBJ2-2, with TRBD2 matching 9 bases. After removal of 5 bases from V and 1 base from J, the junction contained 5 bases not matched to a gene. The CDR3 has 16 amino acids. Looked up from germline, CDR1 is SEHNR and CDR2 is FQNEAQ (reference sequence). CDR3 sequence: CASSRASGMNTGELFF. In nucleotides, the CDR3 is TGTGCCAGCAGCCGCGCTAGCGGGATGAACACCGGGGAGCTGTTTTTT.

The V call is TRBV4-3, the J call TRBJ2-3; 11 bases match TRBD2. V gave up 4 bases and J gave up 4 bases; unmatched junction bases: 7. Germline CDR1 is LGHNA and CDR2 is YSLEER. The CDR3 is 16 amino acids. The CDR3 bases are TGCGCCAGCAGCCTAGCGGGAGGGTCGTCTGCAGATACGCAGTATTTT. Protein sequence: CASSLAGGSSADTQYF.

This chain links TRBV29-1 with TRBJ2-7; 9 bases line up with TRBD1. The CDR3 has 14 residues. The V gene's germline CDR1 is SQVTM and CDR2 ANQGSEA. V was pared by 4 bases and J by 6 bases, with 10 bases of the junction left unmatched. CDR3 sequence: CSVVGQGFSAEQYF. DNA of the CDR3: TGCAGCGTTGTCGGACAGGGGTTTTCTGCCGAGCAGTACTTC.

V usage is TRBV5-1 and J usage is TRBJ2-7, with D maybe TRBD1 (6 bases). The V and J ends lost 3 bases and 5 bases respectively, with 15 bases between them. The CDR3 loop spans 14 amino acids. Germline assignment: CDR1 SGHRS and CDR2 YFSETQ. CDR3 nucleotide sequence: TGCGCCAGCAGCTCCAGTTCAGGGGTCCACGAGCAGTACTTC. As protein: CASSSSSGVHEQYF.

This clonotype was counted between two and nine times. This chain links TRBV7-9 with TRBJ2-6; D is undetermined. This CDR3 region has 16 residues. Trimming stripped 3 bases from V and 0 bases from J, with 9 bases between. The germline V gene encodes CDR1 SEHNR and CDR2 FQNEAQ (reference sequence). The CDR3 loop is CASSFPLSSGANVLTF. CDR3 nucleotide sequence: TGTGCCAGCAGCTTTCCTCTGAGCTCTGGGGCCAACGTCCTGACTTTC.

The sample holds many counts of this clonotype. The chain is built from TRBV2 and TRBJ2-5; D is ambiguous. Germline values: CDR1 SNHLY, CDR2 FYNNEI. With 6 bases removed from V and 2 bases from J, the gap between germline ends came to 4 bases. The length of the CDR3 is 11 residues. Written as DNA, the CDR3 is TGTGCCAGCAGCGTGCAAGAGACCCAGTACTTC. Translating it yields CASSVQETQYF. The entire variable domain, with the rest obtained from reference TRBV2 and TRBJ2-5, is as follows: EPEVTQTPSHQVTQMGQEVILRCVPISNHLYFYWYRQILGQKVEFLVSFYNNEISEKSEIFDDQFSVERPDGSNFTLKIRSTKLEDSAMYFCASSVQETQYFGPGTRLLVL.

The genes are TRBV11-2 and TRBJ2-3; D gene uncertain. Germline CDR1 SGHAT, CDR2 FQNNGV. This CDR3 is 14 amino acids long. V dropped 3 bases and J dropped 0 bases, with 7 bases sitting between them. The CDR3 loop reads CASSFSPSTDTQYF. The CDR3 DNA sequence: TGTGCCAGCAGCTTTTCCCCGAGCACAGATACGCAGTATTTT.

This clonotype was seen a few times. J is TRBJ2-7 and V is TRBV6-1, with 12 bases aligning to TRBD2. Losses at the gene ends were 0 bases for V and 3 bases for J; bases not matched to a gene: 9. This CDR3 has 18 amino acids. The germline V gene encodes CDR1 MNHNS and CDR2 SASEGT. The CDR3, as DNA: TGTGCCAGCAGTGAAGCCGACTCAACTAGCGGGGGGAACTACGAGCAGTACTTC. It translates to CASSEADSTSGGNYEQYF.

This clonotype was seen more than once but under ten times. V gene TRBV28 combines with J gene TRBJ1-6, with a tentative D call TRBD1 (5 bases). The CDR3 has 13 residues. Per germline, CDR1 MDHEN and CDR2 SYDVKM. V was pared by 6 bases and J by 7 bases, with 10 bases between. CDR3 coding DNA: TGTGCCAGCAGGGGACTCCAAAATTCACCCCTCCACTTT. This codes for CASRGLQNSPLHF.

This clonotype has a handful of counts. The V gene is TRBV7-2, the J gene TRBJ2-3; D might be TRBD2 (6 bases). From germline, CDR1 is SGHTA and CDR2 FQGNSA. Between the trimmed V and J ends, which lost 4 bases and 6 bases, there was a span of 14 bases. CDR3 length equals 14 residues. In DNA form, the CDR3 reads TGTGCCAGCAGCTCGGGACTCCCGCGGGATACGCAGTATTTT. This encodes CASSSGLPRDTQYF.

J is TRBJ2-1 and V is TRBV10-3; a weak D match, TRBD1 (5 bases). Germline V CDR1 and CDR2: ENHRY, SYGVKD. Trimming took off 5 bases at V and 6 bases at J, with 11 bases between the two ends. CDR3 length: 13 residues. CDR3 bases: TGTGCCATCAGTCAGGGTAGGGTCAATGAGCAGTTCTTC. As protein: CAISQGRVNEQFF.

The chain has TRBV27 and TRBJ2-2; 8 bases match TRBD1. The CDR3 has 16 amino acids. The V gene end was trimmed by 4 bases and the J gene end by 2 bases; junction bases not matched to a gene: 6. The V gene's germline CDR1 is MNHEY and CDR2 SMNVEV (reference sequence). In nucleotides, the CDR3 is TGTGCCAGCAGTTACGGGGGACAGGTTAACACCGGGGAGCTGTTTTTT. Translation gives CASSYGGQVNTGELFF.

This chain connects TRBV11-2 to TRBJ1-5; the D gene is possibly TRBD1 (6 bases). V was pared by 2 bases and J by 7 bases, with 15 bases between. The CDR3 is 15 amino acids. CDR1 SGHAT and CDR2 FQNNGV come from the germline V gene. The DNA of the CDR3 is TGTGCCAGCAGCTTAATATCAGGGGTCGGGCAGCCCCAGCATTTT. It is translated as CASSLISGVGQPQHF.

This clonotype showed up just a few times. V is TRBV20-1 and J is TRBJ2-4; either TRBD1 or TRBD2 may supply D (6 bases each). The CDR3 consists of 14 residues. V was pared by 5 bases and J by 3 bases, with 14 bases between. Germline CDR1 reads DFQATT; CDR2 reads SNEGSKA (reference sequence). Written as DNA, the CDR3 is TGCAGTGCTGGGGGCGGGGCTGGCAAAAACATTCAGTACTTC. As protein: CSAGGGAGKNIQYF.

A few counts support this clonotype. V is TRBV5-1 and J is TRBJ2-2, with TRBD2 matching over 9 bases. The V gene end was trimmed by 4 bases and the J gene end by 1 base; junction bases not matched to a gene: 2. CDR1 and CDR2 (germline): SGHRS, YFSETQ. The CDR3 contains 15 residues. This CDR3 is CASSAGGLNTGELFF. The CDR3 DNA follows: TGCGCCAGCAGCGCGGGAGGGCTGAACACCGGGGAGCTGTTTTTT.

This chain uses TRBV5-1 with TRBJ2-7, with 7 bases matching TRBD2. Trimming cost V 2 bases and J 9 bases; bases outside gene matches: 11. Germline CDR1 reads SGHRS; CDR2 reads YFSETQ. This CDR3 has 14 residues. CDR3 DNA sequence: TGCGCCAGCAGCTTCGGAACTAGCGTACTCGCGCAGTACTTC. Translated: CASSFGTSVLAQYF.

This chain joins TRBV11-3 and TRBJ2-1; the match to TRBD2 covers 7 bases. Trimming took 0 bases from V and 8 from J; bases not matched to a gene: 4. The CDR3 spans 14 residues. Germline V lookup: CDR1 SGHNT, CDR2 YENEEA. CDR3 loop: CASSLDGLVHEQFF. The CDR3 nucleotides are TGTGCCAGCAGCTTAGATGGACTAGTCCATGAGCAGTTCTTC.

This clonotype has only a few counts. The rearrangement links TRBV20-1 to TRBJ2-5, with 8 bases matching TRBD2. The CDR3 has 16 amino acids. Germline CDR1 is DFQATT and CDR2 is SNEGSKA (reference sequence). Trimming cost V 7 bases and J 5 bases; bases outside gene matches: 18. The CDR3 here is CSVITGRGAHLETQYF. The CDR3 DNA follows: TGCAGTGTCATAACGGGGCGGGGGGCCCATTTGGAGACCCAGTACTTC.

This clonotype was seen only once. The rearrangement joins TRBV19 to TRBJ2-5; TRBD1 matches at 7 bases. The germline gives CDR1 LNHDA, CDR2 SQIVND (reference sequence). The CDR3 loop spans 14 amino acids. Trimming at V came to 6 bases and at J to 6 bases, leaving 10 bases not matched to a gene. CDR3 amino acids: CASRPLQGDQTQYF. The CDR3 DNA is TGTGCCAGTAGACCCCTGCAGGGGGATCAGACCCAGTACTTC.

There are a few counts of this clonotype. V usage is TRBV28 and J usage is TRBJ2-2; 7 positions match TRBD1. This CDR3 is built from 14 residues. V shed 5 bases and J 5 bases; nucleotides not matched to a gene: 5. Germline CDR1 reads MDHEN; CDR2 reads SYDVKM. CDR3 sequence: CASSPGQWTGELFF. In nucleotides, the CDR3 is TGTGCCAGCAGTCCGGGACAGTGGACCGGGGAGCTGTTTTTT.

In its sample, this clonotype was seen a few times. The V gene is TRBV10-3, the J gene TRBJ2-3; 7 nucleotides line up with TRBD1. V gave up 7 bases and J gave up 2 bases; unmatched junction bases: 6. Germline assignment: CDR1 ENHRY and CDR2 SYGVKD. The CDR3 contains 14 residues. CDR3 coding DNA: TGTGCCATCACCCCGACAGGGTCCACAGATACGCAGTATTTT. Translating it yields CAITPTGSTDTQYF.

DNA of the CDR3: TGTGCCAGCAGTTACTCTTCCGGGGCTCTCAGGGAGACCCAGTACTTC. Amino acids: CASSYSSGALRETQYF. The chain combines TRBV6-5 with TRBJ2-5, with D perhaps given as TRBD1 or TRBD2 (5 bases each). This CDR3 region has 16 residues. Trimming cost V 0 bases and J 5 bases, with 16 bases left between them. CDR1 and CDR2 (germline): MNHEY, SVGAGI.

The chain links TRBV20-1 to TRBJ2-2; 13 nucleotides agree with TRBD2. The CDR3 spans 16 residues. Germline values: CDR1 DFQATT, CDR2 SNEGSKA (reference sequence). V trimming: 3 bases; J trimming: 6 bases; junction bases outside the gene matches: 7. The CDR3 protein is CSASSGLAGDPGELFF. DNA of the CDR3: TGCAGTGCTAGCAGCGGACTAGCGGGAGACCCCGGGGAGCTGTTTTTT.